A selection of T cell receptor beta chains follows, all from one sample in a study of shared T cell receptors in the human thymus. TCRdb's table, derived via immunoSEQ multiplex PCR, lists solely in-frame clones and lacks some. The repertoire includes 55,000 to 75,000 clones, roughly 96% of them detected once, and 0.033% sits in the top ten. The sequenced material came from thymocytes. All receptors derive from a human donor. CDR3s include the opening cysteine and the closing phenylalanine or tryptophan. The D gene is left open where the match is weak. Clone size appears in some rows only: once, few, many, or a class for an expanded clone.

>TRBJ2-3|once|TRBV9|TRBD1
CASSVEWSGTGTRDTQYF
TGTGCCAGCAGCGTAGAATGGAGTGGGACAGGGACAAGAGATACGCAGTATTTT
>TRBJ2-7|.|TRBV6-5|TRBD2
CASRGTKAYEQYF
TGTGCCAGCCGGGGGACTAAGGCCTACGAGCAGTACTTC
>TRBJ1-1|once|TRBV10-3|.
CAISESIGVRAEAFF
TGTGCCATCAGTGAGTCAATTGGGGTCCGCGCTGAAGCTTTCTTT
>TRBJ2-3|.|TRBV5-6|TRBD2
CASSFLLAGGGDTQYF
TGTGCCAGCAGCTTCCTACTCGCGGGGGGCGGGGATACGCAGTATTTT
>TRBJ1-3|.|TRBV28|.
CASSHSAGDSGNTIYF
TGTGCCAGCAGCCACTCCGCCGGGGACTCTGGAAACACCATATATTTT
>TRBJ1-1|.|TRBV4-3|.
CASRGRGSDWNTEAFF
TGCGCCAGCCGAGGGAGGGGGTCTGATTGGAACACTGAAGCTTTCTTT
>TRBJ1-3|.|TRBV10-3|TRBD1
CATFDRESSGNTIYF
TGTGCCACTTTCGACAGGGAGAGCTCTGGAAACACCATATATTTT
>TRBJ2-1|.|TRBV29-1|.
CSVAVSSSYNEQFF
TGCAGCGTTGCGGTGTCTTCCTCCTACAATGAGCAGTTCTTC
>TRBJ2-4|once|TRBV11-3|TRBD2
CASSLTSGNIQYF
TGTGCCAGCAGCTTAACTAGCGGAAACATTCAGTACTTC
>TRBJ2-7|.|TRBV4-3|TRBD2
CASSQVAGGRYSYEQYF
TGCGCCAGCAGCCAAGTAGCGGGGGGCCGTTACTCCTACGAGCAGTACTTC
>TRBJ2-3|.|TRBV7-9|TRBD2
CASSLGTSGPDTQYF
TGTGCCAGCAGCTTAGGGACTAGCGGGCCAGATACGCAGTATTTT
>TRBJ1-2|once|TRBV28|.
CATHGGHCRYGYTF
TGTGCCACCCACGGGGGGCACTGTCGCTATGGCTACACCTTC
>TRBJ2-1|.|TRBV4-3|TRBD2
CASSQANGGDHNEQFF
TGCGCCAGCAGCCAAGCCAACGGGGGGGATCACAATGAGCAGTTCTTC
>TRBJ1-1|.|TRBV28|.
CASSLTQSDTEAFF
TGTGCCAGCAGTCTTACACAGTCGGACACTGAAGCTTTCTTT
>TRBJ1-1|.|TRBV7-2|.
CASSPHGIWRHQAFF
TGTGCCAGCAGCCCCCACGGGATATGGCGACATCAGGCTTTCTTT
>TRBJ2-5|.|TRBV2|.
CASSEGTTRGDCSVLQETQYF
TGTGCCAGCAGTGAAGGTACTACTAGAGGGGACTGTTCGGTGCTACAAGAGACCCAGTACTTC
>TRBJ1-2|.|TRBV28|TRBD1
CASSLPGVRDSSLGLGGYTF
TGTGCCAGCAGTTTACCGGGGGTACGGGACAGCTCCCTGGGGTTAGGGGGCTACACCTTC
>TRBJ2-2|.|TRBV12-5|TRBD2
CASEEAGAPGTGELFF
TGTGCTAGTGAGGAAGCGGGGGCCCCGGGCACCGGGGAGCTGTTTTTT
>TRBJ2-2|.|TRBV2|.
CASSQGVGELFF
TGTGCCAGCAGCCAGGGAGTCGGGGAGCTGTTTTTT
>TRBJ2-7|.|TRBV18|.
CASSRGPDYEQYF
TGTGCCAGCTCACGGGGGCCTGACTACGAGCAGTACTTC
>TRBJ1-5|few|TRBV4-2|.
CASSQVNRDNQPQHF
TGTGCCAGCAGCCAAGTGAACAGGGACAATCAGCCCCAGCATTTT
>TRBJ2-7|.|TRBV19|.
CASSTRGEQYF
TGTGCCAGTAGTACCAGGGGCGAGCAGTACTTC
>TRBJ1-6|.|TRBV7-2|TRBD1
CASSFFSGTGFSPLHF
TGTGCCAGCAGCTTCTTTTCCGGGACAGGCTTTTCACCCCTCCACTTT
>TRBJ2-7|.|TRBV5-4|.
CASSSKITGASYEQYF
TGTGCCAGCAGCTCTAAAATTACCGGCGCATCCTACGAGCAGTACTTC
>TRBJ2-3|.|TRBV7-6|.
CASSSRDPSLRDTQYF
TGTGCCAGCAGCTCACGGGACCCCAGCTTAAGAGATACGCAGTATTTT
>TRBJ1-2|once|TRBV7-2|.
CASSLPKNYGYTF
TGTGCCAGCAGCCTCCCCAAGAACTATGGCTACACCTTC
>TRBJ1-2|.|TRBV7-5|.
CARSLDCMAGGESVGYTF
TGTGCCAGAAGCTTAGACTGTATGGCAGGGGGCGAATCAGTTGGCTACACCTTC